A selection of T cell receptor beta chains follows, all from one sample in a study of blood T cells in healthy people across ages. TCRdb recomputed calls from the 5' RACE reads with MiXCR, one row per CDR3 protein. The sample includes over a million distinct CDR3 sequences, approximately 25% of them seen just once. These data were likewise used in another study, on T cells of mothers and their children.

Sequenced sample: blood. These receptors came from a girl aged 2 to 9 in good health. Both conserved end residues are part of each CDR3. The D gene is left open where the match is weak. Not every row has a clone size; where given, it reads once, few, many or a size class.

cdr3_aa v_call clone_size d_call
CATSRERGSGRSEQFF TRBV15 NA TRBD2
CASSSKWDPRYF TRBV12-3/TRBV12-4 NA NA
CASSYAQGYEQFF TRBV6-5 NA NA
CSANLGYEQYF TRBV20-1 few NA
CASSSNFLSDTQYF TRBV28 NA NA
CSARLTGGGKLFF TRBV20-1 NA TRBD1
CASSSIQGEETQYF TRBV27 NA TRBD1
CASMPPNRDLHEQYF TRBV12-5 few NA
CASSPISSAGELFF TRBV14 NA NA
CASSSTPGLVGNEQFF TRBV11-3 NA TRBD2
CSVESFGADYGYTF TRBV29-1 few NA
CASSLNHNEQFF TRBV7-2 NA NA
CASSYRTPDVVTNEKLFF TRBV5-1 few NA
CASTGTGIVATEAFF TRBV11-2 few TRBD1
CASAPGGLNTEAFF TRBV9 few NA
CSVRTSKNEKLFF TRBV29-1 few NA
CASSSGGEYRGLQFF TRBV7-3 few NA
CASSSETELYEQYF TRBV28 few NA
CASSSAGAPNTEAFF TRBV6-6 NA NA
CASSQDGEGTSEKETQYF TRBV4-2 NA TRBD2
CASSVAKAGTEAFF TRBV9 NA NA
CASSRLVFGEQFF TRBV6-1 few NA
CASSSRQGEWETQYF TRBV7-9 NA TRBD1
CASRQPGGGNQPQHF TRBV6-6 NA NA
CASTISDGTKNIQYF TRBV12-3/TRBV12-4 NA NA
CASGFWGGNEKLFF TRBV12-5 few NA
CASSNRAEQFF TRBV6-5 NA NA
CSVEPEEGDEQYF TRBV29-1 NA NA
CASSPGGAGAASTDTQYF TRBV6-1 NA TRBD2
CASSLATGQQEKLFF TRBV5-1 NA NA
CASSVGGPYTGGLFF TRBV4-2 few NA
CASSGGTPTPYEQYF TRBV9 NA NA
CASSRLERPTDTQYF TRBV7-9 NA NA
CSVDTGIQETQYF TRBV29-1 few NA
CASSFRTGTLVYEQYF TRBV12-3/TRBV12-4 few NA
CASSLFKPDTQYF TRBV7-2 NA NA
CSSLQEAPYGYTF TRBV29-1 NA NA
CASSNPGTGSYGYTF TRBV7-9 few TRBD1
CSALQTNNYRQFF TRBV20-1 NA NA
CASSIHTGTGTWNTEAFF TRBV19 few TRBD1
CASGSDRNYGEETQYF TRBV28 NA TRBD1
CSVDSGQSYGYTF TRBV29-1 once NA